The sequence of this TCR beta chain was determined in a study of blood T cells in healthy people across ages. Study-wide points: Unsorted PBMCs ruled out conclusive naive versus antigen-experienced comparison. Donor CMV infection status was unknown, possibly confounding age-related changes in expanded clonotypes.

As concerns this clonotype: Its specificity is unknown.

Primers used in a second PCR of roughly 6 to 11 cycles were a sample-barcoded 5' primer and a J-beta primer mix. There were at least 2.5 million CDR3-containing paired-end reads obtained from each sample. TCRdb independently ran MiXCR on the 5' RACE reads; one entry per CDR3 protein. Here the sample spans fewer than 950,000 distinct CDR3 sequences, approximately 55% being singletons. The TCR sequence derives from a man at least 80 years old in good health. The sample comprised blood.

In nucleotides, the CDR3 is TGCGCCAGCAGCCAAGAAGGGGCCCGCGGGGAGCAGTACTTC. Translating it yields CASSQEGARGEQYF. The V call is TRBV4-1, the J call TRBJ2-7, with D perhaps given as TRBD1 or TRBD2 (5 bases each). The V end was cut by 0 bases, the J end by 7 bases, with 13 bases between. From germline, CDR1 is MGHRA and CDR2 YSYEKL. The CDR3 contains 14 residues.